Listed below are T cell receptor beta chains from one sample, sequenced in a study of cytotoxic CD8 clonotypes in ibrutinib-treated CLL. Assay: immunoSEQ multiplex PCR; the TCRdb copy retains only in-frame clones and omits some. The table records around 250,000 clones, under 75% of them present only once. The input for sequencing was PBMCs, taken after 24 months of ibrutinib treatment. The receptors were gathered from a human donor with chronic lymphocytic leukemia. CDR3s include the opening cysteine and the closing phenylalanine or tryptophan. A D gene is named only where the DNA matches it firmly. Clone size is not always given. Where it is, it says once, few, many or a class for expanded clones.

d_gene	abundance	v_gene	j_gene	CDR3nt	CDR3aa
TRBD2	-	TRBV30	TRBJ2-1	TGTGCCTGGAGTGGACTAGCGGACAATGAGCAGTTCTTC	CAWSGLADNEQFF
-	-	TRBV28	TRBJ1-5	TGTGCCAGCCTATCGTGGGGCAGAGGGCAGCCCCAGCATTTT	CASLSWGRGQPQHF
TRBD1	-	TRBV18	TRBJ2-3	TGTGCCAGCTCACTAGGACAGGGAACAGATACGCAGTATTTT	CASSLGQGTDTQYF
TRBD1	-	TRBV5-5	TRBJ1-4	TGTGCCAGCAGCTTGGGACAGGGGGCAATCTATGAAAAACTGTTTTTT	CASSLGQGAIYEKLFF
-	-	TRBV5-1	TRBJ2-7	TGCGCCAGCAGCCTCAACGTAGGGCAGAGCTCCTACGAGCAGTACTTC	CASSLNVGQSSYEQYF
-	-	TRBV6-6	TRBJ2-4	TGTGCCAGCAGCTCCGGTTTAGCCAAAAACATTCAGTACTTC	CASSSGLAKNIQYF
-	-	TRBV5-1	TRBJ2-1	TGCGCCAGCAGCTGGTCAAATGAGCAGTTCTTC	CASSWSNEQFF
TRBD2	-	TRBV5-4	TRBJ2-1	TGTGCCAGCAGCTTGGATGCGGGAGTCGTATCGAATGAGCAGTTCTTC	CASSLDAGVVSNEQFF
TRBD2	-	TRBV4-3	TRBJ2-1	TGCGCCAGCAGCCCCGGGACTAGCGGGAGGGTGGAGCAGTTCTTC	CASSPGTSGRVEQFF
TRBD1	-	TRBV5-1	TRBJ2-7	TGCGCCAGCAGCGCCGCTCCGGGACAGAGCTCCTACGAGCAGTACTTC	CASSAAPGQSSYEQYF
-	-	TRBV29-1	TRBJ2-5	TGCAGCGTTGAGTCAGGGGTGGAGACCCAGTACTTC	CSVESGVETQYF
-	few	TRBV2	TRBJ1-4	TGTGCCAGCAGTGGACAACGTGGGGGTGAAAAACTGTTTTTT	CASSGQRGGEKLFF
-	once	TRBV7-2	TRBJ2-7	TGTGCCAGCAGCTCAAGAAGTGATACGCAGTACTTC	CASSSRSDTQYF
-	-	TRBV6-5	TRBJ2-3	TGTGCCAGCGGGGGGGGCGCAGATACGCAGTATTTT	CASGGGADTQYF
TRBD2	-	TRBV28	TRBJ2-7	TGTGCCAGCAGTTTCCAAGGACTAGCGACGAAATACGAGCAGTACTTC	CASSFQGLATKYEQYF